The text below deals with one T cell receptor (beta chain). Its antigen is as yet unknown. Germline assignment: CDR1 MGHDK and CDR2 SYGVNS. Losses at the gene ends were 8 bases for V and 0 bases for J; bases not matched to a gene: 10. This CDR3 has 16 residues. TCRdb called the 5' RACE reads again in MiXCR, with one record for every CDR3 protein. This sample has 350,000 to 400,000 distinct CDR3 sequences, with approximately 15% found just once. This sample is part of a study of T-cell memory formation after mild COVID-19. General study findings and limits: There were some responding clones in pre-infection memory, which suggested that cross-reactive memory had joined.

The chain carries TRBV25-1 and TRBJ1-2; 9 positions match TRBD1. The receptor was isolated from a young man who had mild COVID-19 (a few samples of this study predate the infection). Cell type and time point are not known. The source material was PBMCs or a T cell subset sorted from them (not recorded which). The CDR3 loop reads CASRGTGSPSNYGYTF. The CDR3 coding sequence is TGTGCCAGCCGCGGGACAGGGAGCCCCTCTAACTATGGCTACACCTTC.